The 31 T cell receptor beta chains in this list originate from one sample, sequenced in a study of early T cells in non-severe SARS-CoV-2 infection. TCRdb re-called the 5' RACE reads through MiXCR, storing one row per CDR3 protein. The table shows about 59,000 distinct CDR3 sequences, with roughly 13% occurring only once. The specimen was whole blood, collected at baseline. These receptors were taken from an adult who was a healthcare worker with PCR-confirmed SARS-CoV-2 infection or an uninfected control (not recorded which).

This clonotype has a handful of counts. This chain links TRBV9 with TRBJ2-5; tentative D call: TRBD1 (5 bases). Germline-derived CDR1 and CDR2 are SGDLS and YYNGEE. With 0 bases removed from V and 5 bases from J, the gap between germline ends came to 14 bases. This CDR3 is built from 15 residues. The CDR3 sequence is CASSVATDPGETQYF. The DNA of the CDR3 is TGTGCCAGCAGCGTAGCCACGGACCCAGGGGAGACCCAGTACTTC.

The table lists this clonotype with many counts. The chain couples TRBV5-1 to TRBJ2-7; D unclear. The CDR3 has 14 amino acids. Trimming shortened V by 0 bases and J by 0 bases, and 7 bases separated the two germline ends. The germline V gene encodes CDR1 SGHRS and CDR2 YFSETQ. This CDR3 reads CASSLAAPSYEQYF. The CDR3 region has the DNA TGCGCCAGCAGCTTGGCGGCCCCCTCCTACGAGCAGTACTTC. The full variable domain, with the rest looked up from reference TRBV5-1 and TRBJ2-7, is KAGVTQTPRYLIKTRGQQVTLSCSPISGHRSVSWYQQTPGQGLQFLFEYFSETQRNKGNFPGRFSGRQFSNSRSEMNVSTLELGDSALYLCASSLAAPSYEQYFGPGTRLTVT.

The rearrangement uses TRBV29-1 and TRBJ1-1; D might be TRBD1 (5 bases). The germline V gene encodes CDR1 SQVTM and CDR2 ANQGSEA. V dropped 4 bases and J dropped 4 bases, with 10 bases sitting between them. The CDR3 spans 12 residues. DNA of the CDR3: TGCAGCGTTGGGGGCAGCGGCACTGAAGCTTTCTTT. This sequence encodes CSVGGSGTEAFF. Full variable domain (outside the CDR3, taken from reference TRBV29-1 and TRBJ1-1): SAVISQKPSRDICQRGTSLTIQCQVDSQVTMMFWYRQQPGQSLTLIATANQGSEATYESGFVIDKFPISRPNLTFSTLTVSNMSPEDSSIYLCSVGGSGTEAFFGQGTRLTVV.

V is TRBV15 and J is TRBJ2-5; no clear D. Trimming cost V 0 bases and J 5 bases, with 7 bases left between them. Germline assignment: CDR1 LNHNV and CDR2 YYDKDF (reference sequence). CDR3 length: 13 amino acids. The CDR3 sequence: CATSRDQVETQYF. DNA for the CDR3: TGTGCCACCAGCAGAGATCAGGTGGAGACCCAGTACTTC.

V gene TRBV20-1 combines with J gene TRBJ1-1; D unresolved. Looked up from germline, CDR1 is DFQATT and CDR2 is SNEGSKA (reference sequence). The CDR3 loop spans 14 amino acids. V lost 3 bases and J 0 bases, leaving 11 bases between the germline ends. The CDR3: CSASGQAMNTEAFF. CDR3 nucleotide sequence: TGCAGTGCTAGCGGGCAGGCCATGAACACTGAAGCTTTCTTT.

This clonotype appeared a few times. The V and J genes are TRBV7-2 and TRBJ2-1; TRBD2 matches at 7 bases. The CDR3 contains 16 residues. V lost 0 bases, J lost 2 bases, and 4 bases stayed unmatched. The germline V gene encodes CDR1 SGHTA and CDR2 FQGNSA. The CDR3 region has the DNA TGTGCCAGCAGCTTAGCCCCAGCGGGAACCTACAATGAGCAGTTCTTC. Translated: CASSLAPAGTYNEQFF.

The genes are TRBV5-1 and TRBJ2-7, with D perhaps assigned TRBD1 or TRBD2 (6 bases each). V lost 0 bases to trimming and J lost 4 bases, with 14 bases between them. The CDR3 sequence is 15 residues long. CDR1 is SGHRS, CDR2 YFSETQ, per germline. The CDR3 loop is CASSLGPGAGYEQYF. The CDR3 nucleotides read TGCGCCAGCAGCTTGGGGCCGGGGGCCGGGTACGAGCAGTACTTC.

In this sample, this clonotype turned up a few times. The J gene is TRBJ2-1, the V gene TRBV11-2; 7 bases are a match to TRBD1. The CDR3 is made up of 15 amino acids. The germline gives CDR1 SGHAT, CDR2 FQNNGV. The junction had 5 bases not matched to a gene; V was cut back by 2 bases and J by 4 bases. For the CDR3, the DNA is TGTGCCAGCAGCTTATCGGGACAGAGTTACAATGAGCAGTTCTTC. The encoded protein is CASSLSGQSYNEQFF.

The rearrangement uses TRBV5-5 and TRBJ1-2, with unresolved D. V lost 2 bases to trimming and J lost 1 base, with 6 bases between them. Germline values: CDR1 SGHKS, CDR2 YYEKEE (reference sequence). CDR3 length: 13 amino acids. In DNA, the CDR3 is TGTGCCAGCAGCTTTGGAATTAACTATGGCTACACCTTC. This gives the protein CASSFGINYGYTF.

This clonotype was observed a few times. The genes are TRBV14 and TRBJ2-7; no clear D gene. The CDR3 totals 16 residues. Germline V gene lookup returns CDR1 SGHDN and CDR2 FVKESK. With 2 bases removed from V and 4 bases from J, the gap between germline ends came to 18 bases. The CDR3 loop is CASSQSPTVAAYEQYF. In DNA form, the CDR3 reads TGTGCCAGCAGCCAATCCCCCACCGTAGCAGCATACGAGCAGTACTTC.

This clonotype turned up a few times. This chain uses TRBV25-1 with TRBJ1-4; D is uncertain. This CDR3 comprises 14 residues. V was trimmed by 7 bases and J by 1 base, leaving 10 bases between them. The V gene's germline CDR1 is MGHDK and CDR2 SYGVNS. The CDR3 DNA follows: TGTGCCAGCACCTCCACGGAAACTAATGAAAAACTGTTTTTT. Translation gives CASTSTETNEKLFF.

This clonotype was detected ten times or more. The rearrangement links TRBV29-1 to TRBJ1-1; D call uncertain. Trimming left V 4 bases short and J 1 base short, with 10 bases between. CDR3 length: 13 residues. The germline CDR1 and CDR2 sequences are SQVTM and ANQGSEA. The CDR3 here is CSVAGRSNTEAFF. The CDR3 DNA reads TGCAGCGTTGCGGGTCGGTCGAACACTGAAGCTTTCTTT.

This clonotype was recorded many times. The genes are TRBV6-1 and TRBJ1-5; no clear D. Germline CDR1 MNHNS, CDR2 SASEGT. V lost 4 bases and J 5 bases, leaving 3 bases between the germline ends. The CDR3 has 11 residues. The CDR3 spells CASSADQPQHF. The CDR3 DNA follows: TGTGCCAGCAGTGCAGATCAGCCCCAGCATTTT.

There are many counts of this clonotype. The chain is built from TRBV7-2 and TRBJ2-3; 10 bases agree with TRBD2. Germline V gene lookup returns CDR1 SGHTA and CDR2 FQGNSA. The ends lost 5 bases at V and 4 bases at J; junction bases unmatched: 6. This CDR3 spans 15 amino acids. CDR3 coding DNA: TGTGCCAGCAGCGCCCTAGCGGGGGCCCCAGATACGCAGTATTTT. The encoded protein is CASSALAGAPDTQYF.

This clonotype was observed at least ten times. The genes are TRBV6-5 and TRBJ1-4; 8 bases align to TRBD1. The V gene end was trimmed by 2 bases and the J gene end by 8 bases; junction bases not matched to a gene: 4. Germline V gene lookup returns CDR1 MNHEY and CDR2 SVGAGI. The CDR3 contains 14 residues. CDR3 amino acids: CASSYTRGREKLFF. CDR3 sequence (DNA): TGTGCCAGCAGTTACACCAGGGGGCGAGAAAAACTGTTTTTT.

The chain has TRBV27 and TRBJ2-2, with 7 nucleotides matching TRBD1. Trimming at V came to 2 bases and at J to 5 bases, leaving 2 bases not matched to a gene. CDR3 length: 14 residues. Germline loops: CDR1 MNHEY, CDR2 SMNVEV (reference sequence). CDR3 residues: CASSLGTATGELFF. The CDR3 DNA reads TGTGCCAGCAGTTTAGGGACAGCAACCGGGGAGCTGTTTTTT.

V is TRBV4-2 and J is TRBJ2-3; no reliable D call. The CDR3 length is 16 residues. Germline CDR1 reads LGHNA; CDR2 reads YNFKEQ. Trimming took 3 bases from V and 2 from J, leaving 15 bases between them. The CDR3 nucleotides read TGTGCCAGCAGCCACTTGGATCTAGTCGACACAGATACGCAGTATTTT. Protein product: CASSHLDLVDTDTQYF.

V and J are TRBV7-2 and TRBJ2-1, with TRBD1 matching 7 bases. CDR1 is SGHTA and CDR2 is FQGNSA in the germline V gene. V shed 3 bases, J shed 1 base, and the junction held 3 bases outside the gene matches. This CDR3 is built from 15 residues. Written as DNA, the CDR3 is TGTGCCAGCAGCTTTCAACAGGGGTCCTACAATGAGCAGTTCTTC. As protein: CASSFQQGSYNEQFF.

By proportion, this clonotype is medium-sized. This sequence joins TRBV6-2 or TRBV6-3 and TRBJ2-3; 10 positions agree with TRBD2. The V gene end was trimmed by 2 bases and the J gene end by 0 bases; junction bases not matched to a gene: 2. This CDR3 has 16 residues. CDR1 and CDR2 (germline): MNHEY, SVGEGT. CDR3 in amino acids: CASSYDSGRSTDTQYF. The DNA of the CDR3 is TGTGCCAGCAGTTACGATAGCGGGAGGAGCACAGATACGCAGTATTTT.

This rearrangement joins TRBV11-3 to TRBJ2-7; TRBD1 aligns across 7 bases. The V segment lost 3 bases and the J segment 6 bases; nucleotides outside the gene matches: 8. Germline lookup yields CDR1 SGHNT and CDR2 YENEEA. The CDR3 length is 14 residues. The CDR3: CASSFPQGVGEQYF. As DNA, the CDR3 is TGTGCCAGCAGCTTTCCTCAGGGGGTAGGCGAGCAGTACTTC.

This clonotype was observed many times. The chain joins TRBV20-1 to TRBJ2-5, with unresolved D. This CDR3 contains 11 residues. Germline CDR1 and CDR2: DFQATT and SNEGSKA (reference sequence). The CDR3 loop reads CKFQRQETQYF. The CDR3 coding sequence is TGCAAGTTTCAGCGACAAGAGACCCAGTACTTC.

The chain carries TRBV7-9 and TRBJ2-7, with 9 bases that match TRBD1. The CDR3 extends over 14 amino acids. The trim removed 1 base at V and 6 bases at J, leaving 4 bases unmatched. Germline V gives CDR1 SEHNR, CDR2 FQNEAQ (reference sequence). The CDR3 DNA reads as TGTGCCAGCAGCTTAGGGGAGGGACAGGGCGAGCAGTACTTC. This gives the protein CASSLGEGQGEQYF.

DNA for the CDR3: TGCAGTGCTAGAGATCTCCAGGGAGGGAATCAGCCCCAGCATTTT. Its protein is CSARDLQGGNQPQHF. The chain employs TRBV20-1 and TRBJ1-5, with a possible D match to TRBD1 (5 bases). V dropped 0 bases and J dropped 4 bases, with 13 bases sitting between them. This CDR3 comprises 15 residues. The germline V gene has CDR1 DFQATT and CDR2 SNEGSKA (reference sequence).

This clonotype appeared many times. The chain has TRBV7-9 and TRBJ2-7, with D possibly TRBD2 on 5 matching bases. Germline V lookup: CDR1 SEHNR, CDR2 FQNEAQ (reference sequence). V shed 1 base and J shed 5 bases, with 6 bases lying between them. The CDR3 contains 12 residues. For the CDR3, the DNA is TGTGCCAGCAGCTTAGGGAGGAACGAGCAGTACTTC. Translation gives CASSLGRNEQYF.

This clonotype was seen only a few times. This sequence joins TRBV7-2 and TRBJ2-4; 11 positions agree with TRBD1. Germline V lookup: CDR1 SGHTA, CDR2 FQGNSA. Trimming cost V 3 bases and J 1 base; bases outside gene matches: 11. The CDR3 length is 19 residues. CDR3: CASSFLGQGARMAKNIQYF. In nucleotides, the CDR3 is TGTGCCAGCAGCTTTCTCGGACAGGGGGCCAGGATGGCCAAAAACATTCAGTACTTC.

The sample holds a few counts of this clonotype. The CDR3 loop is CASSDTGGSYNEQFF. Written as DNA, the CDR3 is TGTGCCAGCAGTGACACAGGGGGCTCCTACAATGAGCAGTTCTTC. The chain combines TRBV6-4 with TRBJ2-1, with 8 bases matching TRBD1. The CDR3 covers 15 residues. In germline, CDR1 is MRHNA, CDR2 SNTAGT. The junction had 0 bases not matched to a gene; V was cut back by 2 bases and J by 0 bases.

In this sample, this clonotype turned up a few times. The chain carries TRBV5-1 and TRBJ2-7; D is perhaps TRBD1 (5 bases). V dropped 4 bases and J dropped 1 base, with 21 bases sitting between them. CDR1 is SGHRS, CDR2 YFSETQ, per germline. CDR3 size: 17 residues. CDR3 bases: TGCGCCAGCAGCCCGGCACAGGCACCCCTCGCATCCTACGAGCAGTACTTC. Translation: CASSPAQAPLASYEQYF.

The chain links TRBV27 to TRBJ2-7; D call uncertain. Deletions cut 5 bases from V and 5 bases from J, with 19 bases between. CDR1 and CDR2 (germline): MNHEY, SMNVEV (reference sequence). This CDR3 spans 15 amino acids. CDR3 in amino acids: CASSPRLGAGHEQYF. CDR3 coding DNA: TGTGCCAGCAGTCCCCGACTCGGAGCAGGCCACGAGCAGTACTTC.

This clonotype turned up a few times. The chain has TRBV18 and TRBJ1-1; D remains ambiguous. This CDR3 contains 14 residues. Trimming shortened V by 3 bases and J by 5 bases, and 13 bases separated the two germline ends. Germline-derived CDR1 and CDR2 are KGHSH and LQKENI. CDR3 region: CASSPPRIMTEAFF. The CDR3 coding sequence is TGTGCCAGCTCACCCCCGAGGATCATGACTGAAGCTTTCTTT.

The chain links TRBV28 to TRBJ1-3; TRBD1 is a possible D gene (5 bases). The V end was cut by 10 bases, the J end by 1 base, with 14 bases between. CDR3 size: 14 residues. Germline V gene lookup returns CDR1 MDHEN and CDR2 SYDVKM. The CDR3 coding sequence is TGTGCCACCCAGGGAGGGAGGTCTGGAAACACCATATATTTT. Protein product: CATQGGRSGNTIYF.

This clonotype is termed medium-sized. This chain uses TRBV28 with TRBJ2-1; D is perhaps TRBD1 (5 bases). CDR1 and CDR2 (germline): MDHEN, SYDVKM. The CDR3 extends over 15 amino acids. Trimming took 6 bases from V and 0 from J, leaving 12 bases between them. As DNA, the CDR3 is TGTGCCAGCAGGTTGGACACCTCCTCCTACAATGAGCAGTTCTTC. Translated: CASRLDTSSYNEQFF.